This T cell receptor beta chain was observed in a study of neurological immune-mediated disorders (dated by TCRdb to the late 2010s). At the level of the whole study: Of the roughly 34 multiple sclerosis patients, about 30 had relapsing-remitting MS and 3 had secondary progressive MS. Peripheral blood TCR-beta repertoires from patients with HTLV-I-associated myelopathy (HAM/TSP), patients with multiple sclerosis, and healthy controls were compared in the study using UMI-based sequencing. Longitudinal HAM/TSP donors and healthy donors each had 3 time-points at intervals of 3-40 months. Alongside PBMC samples, the set of more than 80 TCR-beta libraries contained longitudinal samples, technical triplicates, and paired CD4+ and CD8+ T-cell subsets that had been sorted. Of the approximately 68 subjects in the cohort, roughly 14 were HAM/TSP patients, around 35 were multiple sclerosis patients, and about 20 were healthy controls.

The sample's time point, from its label and the paper: longitudinal time-point 1 (baseline). Libraries from unsorted PBMCs were made from 2 million PBMCs kept in RNAlater at -80 degrees C until RNA extraction. The multiple sclerosis patients were enrolled in a US clinical protocol that used magnetic resonance imaging to evaluate disease progression. Peripheral blood underwent Ficoll-Hypaque density gradient centrifugation to isolate PBMCs, which were then cryopreserved in liquid nitrogen. To synthesize cDNA, template-switch 5'RACE was performed with a primer carrying a 10-nucleotide random unique molecular identifier so that each TCR transcript was tagged. Every sequencing run covered 15-18 subjects and yielded more than 180 million TCR-beta sequences. The RNeasy kit was used for extraction of total RNA. The KAPA Real-time Library Amplification kit was used to amplify TCR-beta VDJ regions with primers for the TCR constant region and the 5'RACE anchor. Sample indexes and Illumina adaptors were added in a first PCR, after which library yield was increased in a second PCR. After Ampure bead purification, the TCR product of roughly 650 bp was size-selected on a 2% E-gel SizeSelection system. Before pooling, library quality was assessed on a Bioanalyzer, concentration was determined with Qubit, and library quantification was performed with the Kapa Library Quantification kit. Paired-end 2 x 150 bp sequencing of the libraries was performed on an Illumina HiSeq 2500. To increase sequence diversity, roughly 25-31% phiX was spiked into each library pool. The paper's processing steps were these. Quality-filtered reads were processed with the UMI-based MiGEC pipeline, which removed over 75% of raw TCR sequences during error correction. VDJ genes were aligned to IMGT germline references, and clonotypes were defined by unique CDR3 amino acid sequence plus V-J genes. Clonal expansion, Shannon diversity and CDR3 relatedness were evaluated with VDJtools (CalcPairwiseDistances, ClusterSamples), while phylogenetic trees were built in CLCbio workbench. A clone was classed as expanded if it had 8 or more unique UMIs, a cutoff based on coefficient-of-variation modelling across technical triplicates. The public reads were quality trimmed at Q25 with fastp and then assembled into clones with MiXCR by TCRdb, keeping productive beta chains. CDR3 protein sequences are deduplicated, and each keeps its most common genes and DNA. The V and J calls were determined by TCRdb, not by the authors. The sample table holds approximately 37,000 distinct CDR3 sequences, of which approximately 3% were seen once. Of the sample, around 7.7% falls within the top ten clones.

Overall results and qualifications from the work: The MS cluster was not associated with any clinical or MRI features, and the authors stated that larger cohorts are needed. Repertoires from 18 of 34 MS patients were grouped by phylogenetic analysis into a cluster of related CDR3 sequences, suggesting a possible repertoire-level signature. No identical CDR3 amino acid sequences were found to be shared among expanded clones across subjects, suggesting that TCR-beta repertoires were private in all groups. TCR clonal expansion was highest in HAM/TSP patients and lowest in MS patients, with MS patients falling below even healthy controls.

This clonotype was detected many times. The antigen this receptor binds is unknown. A read error is possible here, since a much larger clone lies one base away. Counted from cysteine to phenylalanine, this CDR3 has 13 amino acids. Of all the DNA, just the CDR3 is kept, 39 bases in frame from base 1. CDR1 and CDR2 were assigned from the germline V gene (reference sequence) as WNHNN and SYGVQD. Sequencing used PBMCs. The sequence derives from an older woman with multiple sclerosis. The chain employs TRBV10-1 and TRBJ1-5, and 7 junction bases match TRBD1. The CDR3 protein is CASSKRGRQPQNF. The DNA is TGCGCCAGCAGTAAGAGGGGGCGACAGCCCCAGAATTTT.